These 23 T cell receptor beta chains were sequenced from one sample in a study of PD-1 blockade in classical Hodgkin lymphoma. No patient escaped relapse after autologous stem cell transplantation, and brentuximab vedotin exposure varied. The protocol was immunoSEQ multiplex PCR, while the TCRdb copy is restricted to in-frame clones and leaves out a portion. The data show some 10,000 clones, about 85% seen once. Sequenced material: peripheral blood mononuclear cells (PBMCs), taken at baseline. Receptors were obtained from a human donor with classical Hodgkin lymphoma.

The J gene is TRBJ1-4, the V gene TRBV30; D is unclear. Germline loops: CDR1 GTSNPN, CDR2 SVGIG (reference sequence). V dropped 5 bases and J dropped 8 bases, with 18 bases sitting between them. The CDR3 runs 14 residues. CDR3 residues: CAWYSAGAREKLFF. Written as DNA, the CDR3 is TGTGCCTGGTATTCGGCGGGCGCTAGAGAAAAACTGTTTTTT.

CDR3 amino acids: CASSLDRGPYNEQFF. CDR3 sequence (DNA): TGTGCCAGCAGCTTGGATAGGGGCCCCTACAATGAGCAGTTCTTC. The V call is TRBV5-4, the J call TRBJ2-1, with D possibly being TRBD1 (5 bases). V was clipped by 0 bases and J by 2 bases, with 9 bases between them. Germline CDR1 and CDR2: SGHNT and YYREEE (reference sequence). The CDR3 has 15 residues.

V is TRBV5-4 and J is TRBJ1-2; D not certain. The CDR3 spans 13 residues. Germline V gene lookup returns CDR1 SGHNT and CDR2 YYREEE (reference sequence). Trimming pared 2 bases from V and 3 bases from J, leaving 8 bases between. The CDR3 protein is CASSLTVDYGYTF. The CDR3 nucleotides are TGTGCCAGCAGCTTAACGGTAGACTATGGCTACACCTTC.

The genes are TRBV25-1 and TRBJ1-2; a possible D gene is TRBD1 (5 bases). This CDR3 spans 12 amino acids. Germline V gene lookup returns CDR1 MGHDK and CDR2 SYGVNS. V lost 2 bases to trimming and J lost 4 bases, with 5 bases between them. The CDR3 spells CASSEQGYGYTF. The CDR3 DNA is TGTGCCAGCAGTGAACAGGGCTATGGCTACACCTTC.

A single count supports this clone. This sequence joins TRBV5-6 and TRBJ2-1; D tentatively fits TRBD1 or TRBD2 (6 bases each). The CDR3 sequence is 15 residues long. The V end lost 4 bases, the J end lost 7 bases, and 18 bases lay between the germline ends. Germline V gene data show CDR1 as SGHDT and CDR2 as YYEEEE. CDR3 nucleotide sequence: TGTGCCAGCAGCCACTTTTCCGGGGGCCGGAATGAGCAGTTCTTC. Amino acids: CASSHFSGGRNEQFF.

The V call is TRBV29-1, the J call TRBJ1-2; 10 bases are a match to TRBD1. The J segment lost 4 bases and the V segment lost 7 bases, leaving 6 bases of the junction unmatched. Germline V gene sequence: CDR1 SQVTM, CDR2 ANQGSEA. CDR3 length: 13 residues. This CDR3 is CSADRGQGYGYTF. In nucleotides, the CDR3 is TGCAGCGCAGACAGGGGGCAAGGCTATGGCTACACCTTC.

The chain combines TRBV28 with TRBJ1-2; no definite D call. The germline V and J ends were trimmed by 5 bases and 5 bases, with 12 bases remaining between them. CDR1 is MDHEN, CDR2 SYDVKM, per germline. This CDR3 is built from 13 residues. The CDR3 reads CASSLPGRYGYTF. The DNA for the CDR3 is TGTGCCAGCAGTCTACCCGGCCGATATGGCTACACCTTC.

This chain uses TRBV19 with TRBJ1-1; 9 bases match TRBD1. CDR3 length: 16 amino acids. The trim removed 0 bases at V and 5 bases at J, leaving 7 bases unmatched. CDR1 is LNHDA and CDR2 is SQIVND in the germline V gene (reference sequence). In nucleotides, the CDR3 is TGTGCCAGTAGTATAGATTCGGGACAGGGAAATACTGAAGCTTTCTTT. As protein: CASSIDSGQGNTEAFF. Using reference TRBV19 and TRBJ1-1 for the parts outside the CDR3, the full variable domain is DGGITQSPKYLFRKEGQNVTLSCEQNLNHDAMYWYRQDPGQGLRLIYYSQIVNDFQKGDIAEGYSVSREKKESFPLTVTSAQKNPTAFYLCASSIDSGQGNTEAFFGQGTRLTVV.

The chain recombines TRBV19 with TRBJ1-2; no definite D call. This CDR3 contains 15 residues. Trimming removed 0 bases at V and 3 bases at J, with 11 bases between. The germline gives CDR1 LNHDA, CDR2 SQIVND (reference sequence). The CDR3 nucleotides are TGTGCCAGTAGTATAGATCCGTCGGGGTACTATGGCTACACCTTC. It encodes CASSIDPSGYYGYTF.

The chain recombines TRBV9 with TRBJ2-3; no clear D. CDR1 and CDR2 from the germline V gene are SGDLS and YYNGEE. V was shortened by 4 bases and J by 0 bases, with 6 bases between the two germline ends. The CDR3 is 13 amino acids. The CDR3 spells CASSYGSTDTQYF. As DNA, the CDR3 is TGTGCCAGCAGCTACGGAAGCACAGATACGCAGTATTTT.

V and J are TRBV11-1 and TRBJ2-1; 13 bases match TRBD2. This CDR3 spans 17 amino acids. V trimming: 5 bases; J trimming: 10 bases; junction bases outside the gene matches: 14. In germline, CDR1 is SGHAT, CDR2 FQDESV (reference sequence). The CDR3 spells CASSPRLAGGPLLEQFF. The CDR3 nucleotides are TGTGCCAGCAGCCCCAGACTAGCGGGAGGCCCCCTTTTGGAGCAGTTCTTC.

The genes are TRBV28 and TRBJ2-7; TRBD2 aligns across 7 bases. Germline CDR1 MDHEN, CDR2 SYDVKM. CDR3 length equals 12 residues. V trimming: 2 bases; J trimming: 7 bases; junction bases outside the gene matches: 2. CDR3 DNA: TGTGCCAGCAGTTTACTCGGGAGGGAGCAGTACTTC. It specifies CASSLLGREQYF.

The chain joins TRBV29-1 to TRBJ1-1; 8 bases line up with TRBD1. The germline CDR1 and CDR2 sequences are SQVTM and ANQGSEA. The CDR3 consists of 16 residues. Losses at the gene ends were 4 bases for V and 0 bases for J; bases not matched to a gene: 10. CDR3 in amino acids: CSVGRGQGSLNTEAFF. DNA of the CDR3: TGCAGCGTTGGGCGCGGACAGGGAAGTTTGAACACTGAAGCTTTCTTT.

This clone is a singleton in its sample. The V and J genes are TRBV25-1 and TRBJ1-1; TRBD1 matches at 7 bases. The CDR3 contains 15 residues. Germline V CDR1 and CDR2: MGHDK, SYGVNS. Germline trimming cut 1 base from V and 5 bases from J; bases unmatched to any gene: 7. The CDR3, as DNA: TGTGCCAGCAGTGAATTTAAAGCAGGGGGGACTGAAGCTTTCTTT. Translation gives CASSEFKAGGTEAFF.

This clone has just a few counts. Other DNA sequences in this sample translate to the same CDR3. The gene calls are TRBV6-5 and TRBJ2-2; the D gene is possibly TRBD2 (5 bases). This CDR3 comprises 14 residues. V was trimmed by 2 bases and J by 5 bases, leaving 9 bases between them. The germline V gene has CDR1 MNHEY and CDR2 SVGAGI. CDR3 region: CASSYDSGTGELFF. The CDR3 region has the DNA TGTGCCAGCAGTTACGATTCGGGGACCGGGGAGCTGTTTTTT.

This chain connects TRBV6-1 to TRBJ2-3; the D is unclear. Per germline, CDR1 MNHNS and CDR2 SASEGT. CDR3 length equals 21 residues. Trimming cost V 2 bases and J 1 base, with 28 bases left between them. In nucleotides, the CDR3 is TGTGCCAGCAGTGAATTTCCCTCCCTCCCCCGACTCCTACAACGCACAGATACGCAGTATTTT. As protein: CASSEFPSLPRLLQRTDTQYF.

The gene calls are TRBV4-1 and TRBJ2-3; no reliable D call. The CDR3 extends over 15 amino acids. V shed 6 bases and J shed 1 base, with 14 bases lying between them. Germline values: CDR1 MGHRA, CDR2 YSYEKL. Here the CDR3 DNA reads TGCGCCAGCAGGGCTCTAGGGTGGGGCACAGATACGCAGTATTTT. Residues: CASRALGWGTDTQYF.

The rearrangement joins TRBV6-5 to TRBJ2-5, with a weak D call TRBD1 (6 bases). Germline values: CDR1 MNHEY, CDR2 SVGAGI. This CDR3 comprises 14 residues. V was clipped by 0 bases and J by 2 bases, with 7 bases between them. CDR3 amino acids: CASSYSGQQETQYF. The DNA of the CDR3 is TGTGCCAGCAGTTACTCGGGACAACAAGAGACCCAGTACTTC.

V is TRBV7-8 and J is TRBJ2-1; D is unresolved. The CDR3 length is 14 residues. V was cut by 2 bases and J by 6 bases, with 11 bases left in between. Germline V gives CDR1 SGHVS, CDR2 FQNEAQ. CDR3 sequence reads: CASSLSAGGNEQFF. As DNA, the CDR3 is TGTGCCAGCAGCTTAAGCGCTGGCGGCAATGAGCAGTTCTTC.

The genes are TRBV6-5 and TRBJ1-1, with 9 positions matching TRBD1. The CDR3 has 14 residues. In germline, CDR1 is MNHEY, CDR2 SVGAGI. V lost 2 bases to trimming and J lost 4 bases; unmatched junction nucleotides: 2. This CDR3 reads CASSYRDRVTEAFF. The CDR3 region has the DNA TGTGCCAGCAGTTACCGGGACAGGGTCACTGAAGCTTTCTTT.

The genes are TRBV19 and TRBJ1-1; TRBD1 matches at 8 bases. From germline, CDR1 is LNHDA and CDR2 SQIVND (reference sequence). Trimming took 6 bases from V and 5 from J; bases not matched to a gene: 2. The CDR3 is 12 residues long. The CDR3 DNA reads as TGTGCCAGTAGAAGACAGGGGACTGAAGCTTTCTTT. Protein product: CASRRQGTEAFF.

This chain connects TRBV2 to TRBJ2-1, with 12 bases fitting TRBD2. Trimming at V came to 7 bases and at J to 7 bases, leaving 8 bases not matched to a gene. The CDR3 runs 15 residues. The V gene's germline CDR1 is SNHLY and CDR2 FYNNEI. CDR3 DNA sequence: TGTGCCAGCATGCAGACTAGCGGGAGAATAAATGAGCAGTTCTTC. Protein sequence: CASMQTSGRINEQFF.

The chain combines TRBV4-2 with TRBJ1-1; TRBD1 matches at 8 bases. Germline V lookup: CDR1 LGHNA, CDR2 YNFKEQ. The length of the CDR3 is 20 residues. Losses at the gene ends were 3 bases for V and 2 bases for J; bases not matched to a gene: 20. The CDR3 region is CASSQSWIFRDRRLNTEAFF. The CDR3 coding sequence is TGTGCCAGCAGCCAGTCGTGGATCTTCCGGGACAGGAGGTTAAACACTGAAGCTTTCTTT.